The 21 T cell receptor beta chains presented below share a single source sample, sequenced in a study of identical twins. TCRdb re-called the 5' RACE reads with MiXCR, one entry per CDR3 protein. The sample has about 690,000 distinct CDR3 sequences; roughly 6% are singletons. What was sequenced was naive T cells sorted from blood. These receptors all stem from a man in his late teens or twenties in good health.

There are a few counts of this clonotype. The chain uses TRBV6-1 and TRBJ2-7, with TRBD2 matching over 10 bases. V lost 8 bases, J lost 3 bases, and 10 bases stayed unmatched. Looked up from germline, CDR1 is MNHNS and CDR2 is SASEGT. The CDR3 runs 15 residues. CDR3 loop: CASSSGRANLYEQYV. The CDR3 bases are TGTGCCAGCTCGAGCGGGAGGGCCAACCTCTACGAGCAGTACGTC.

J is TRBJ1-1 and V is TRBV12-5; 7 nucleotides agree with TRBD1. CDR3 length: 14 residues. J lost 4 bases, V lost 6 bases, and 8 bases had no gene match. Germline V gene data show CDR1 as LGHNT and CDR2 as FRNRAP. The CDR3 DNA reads TGTGCTAGTGGGACCACGACAGGGTTCACTGAAGCTTTCTTT. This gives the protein CASGTTTGFTEAFF.

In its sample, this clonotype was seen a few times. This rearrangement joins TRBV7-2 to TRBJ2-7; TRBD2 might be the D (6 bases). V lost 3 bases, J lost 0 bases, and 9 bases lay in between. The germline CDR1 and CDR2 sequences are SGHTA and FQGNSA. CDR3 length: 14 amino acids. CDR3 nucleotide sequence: TGTGCCAGCAGCTTCGGGAGCCTCTCCTACGAGCAGTACTTC. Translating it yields CASSFGSLSYEQYF. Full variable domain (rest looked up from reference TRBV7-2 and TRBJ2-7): GAGVSQSPSNKVTEKGKDVELRCDPISGHTALYWYRQSLGQGLEFLIYFQGNSAPDKSGLPSDRFSAERTGGSVSTLTIQRTQQEDSAVYLCASSFGSLSYEQYFGPGTRLTVT.

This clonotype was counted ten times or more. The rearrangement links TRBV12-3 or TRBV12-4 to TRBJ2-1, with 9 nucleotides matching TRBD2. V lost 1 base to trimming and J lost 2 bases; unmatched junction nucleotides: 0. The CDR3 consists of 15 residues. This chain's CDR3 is CASSLVAGAYNEQFF. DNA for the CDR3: TGTGCCAGCAGTTTAGTAGCGGGAGCCTACAATGAGCAGTTCTTC.

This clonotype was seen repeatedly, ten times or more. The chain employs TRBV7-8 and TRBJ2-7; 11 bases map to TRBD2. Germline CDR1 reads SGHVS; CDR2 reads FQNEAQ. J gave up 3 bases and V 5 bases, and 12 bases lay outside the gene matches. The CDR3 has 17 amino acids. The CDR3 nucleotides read TGTGCCAGCAGCCCAGGACTAGCGGGCAATGCCGGCTACGAGCAGTACTTC. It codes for CASSPGLAGNAGYEQYF.

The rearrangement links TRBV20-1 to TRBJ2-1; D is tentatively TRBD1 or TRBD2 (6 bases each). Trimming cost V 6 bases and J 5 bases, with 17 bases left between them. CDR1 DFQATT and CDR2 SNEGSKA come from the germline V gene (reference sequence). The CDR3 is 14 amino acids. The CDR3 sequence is CSAARGPVDNEQFF. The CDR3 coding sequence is TGCAGTGCAGCCCGGGGGCCGGTCGACAATGAGCAGTTCTTC.

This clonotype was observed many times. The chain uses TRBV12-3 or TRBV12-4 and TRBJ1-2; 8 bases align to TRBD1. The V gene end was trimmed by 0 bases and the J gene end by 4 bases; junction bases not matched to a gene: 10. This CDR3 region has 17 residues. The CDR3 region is CASSLALATGVFYGYTF. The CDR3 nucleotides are TGTGCCAGCAGTTTAGCCCTGGCGACAGGGGTCTTCTATGGCTACACCTTC.

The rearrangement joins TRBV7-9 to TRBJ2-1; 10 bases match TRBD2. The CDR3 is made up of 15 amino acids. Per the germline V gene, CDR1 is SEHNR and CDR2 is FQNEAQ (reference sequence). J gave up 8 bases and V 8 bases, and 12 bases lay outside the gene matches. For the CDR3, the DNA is TGTGCCAGCCGGCGAAGCGGGAGGGAAGGGGATGAGCAGTTCTTC. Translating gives CASRRSGREGDEQFF.

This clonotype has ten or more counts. For the CDR3, the DNA is TGTGCCAGCAGTTTAGACAGAACATCCACAGATACGCAGTATTTT. This translates into CASSLDRTSTDTQYF. The V gene is TRBV12-3 or TRBV12-4, the J gene TRBJ2-3; unclear D gene. This CDR3 has 15 amino acids. Trimming removed 1 base at V and 2 bases at J, with 10 bases between.

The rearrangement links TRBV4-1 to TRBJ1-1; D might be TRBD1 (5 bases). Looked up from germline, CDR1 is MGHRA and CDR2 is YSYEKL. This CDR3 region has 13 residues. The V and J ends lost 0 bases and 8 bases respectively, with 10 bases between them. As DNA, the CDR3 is TGCGCCAGCAGCCAAGACGACAGAGTAGAAGCTTTCTTT. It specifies CASSQDDRVEAFF.

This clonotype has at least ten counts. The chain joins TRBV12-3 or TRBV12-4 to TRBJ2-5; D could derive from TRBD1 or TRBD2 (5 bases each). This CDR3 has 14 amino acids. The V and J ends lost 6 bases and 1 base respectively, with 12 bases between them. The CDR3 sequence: CASSRDGLQETQYF. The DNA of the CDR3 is TGTGCCAGCAGCCGGGACGGACTCCAAGAGACCCAGTACTTC.

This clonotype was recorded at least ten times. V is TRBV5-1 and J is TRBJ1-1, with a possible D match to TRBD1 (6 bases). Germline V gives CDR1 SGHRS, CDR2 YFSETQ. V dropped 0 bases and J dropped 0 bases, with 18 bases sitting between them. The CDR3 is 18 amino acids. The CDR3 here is CASSLAGKGRGLNTEAFF. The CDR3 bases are TGCGCCAGCAGCTTGGCTGGAAAGGGGCGGGGGCTGAACACTGAAGCTTTCTTT. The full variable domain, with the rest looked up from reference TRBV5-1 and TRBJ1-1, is KAGVTQTPRYLIKTRGQQVTLSCSPISGHRSVSWYQQTPGQGLQFLFEYFSETQRNKGNFPGRFSGRQFSNSRSEMNVSTLELGDSALYLCASSLAGKGRGLNTEAFFGQGTRLTVV.

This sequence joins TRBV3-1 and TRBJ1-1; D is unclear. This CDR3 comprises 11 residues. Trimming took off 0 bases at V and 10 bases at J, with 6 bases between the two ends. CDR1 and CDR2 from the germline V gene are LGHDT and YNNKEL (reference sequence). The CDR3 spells CASSQDLIAFF. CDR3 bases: TGTGCCAGCAGCCAAGACCTTATAGCTTTCTTT.

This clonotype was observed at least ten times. CDR3 sequence reads: CAITPDRAQPQHF. The CDR3 DNA follows: TGTGCCATCACTCCCGATCGAGCTCAGCCCCAGCATTTT. The chain uses TRBV10-3 and TRBJ1-5; D is uncertain. This CDR3 is 13 amino acids long. V was pared by 7 bases and J by 6 bases, with 13 bases between. Looked up from germline, CDR1 is ENHRY and CDR2 is SYGVKD.

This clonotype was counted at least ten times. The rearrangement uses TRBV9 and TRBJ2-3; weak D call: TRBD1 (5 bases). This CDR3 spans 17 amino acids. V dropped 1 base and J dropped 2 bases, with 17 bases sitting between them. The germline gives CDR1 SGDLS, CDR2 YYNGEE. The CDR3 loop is CASSVQGGQSSTDTQYF. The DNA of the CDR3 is TGTGCCAGCAGCGTACAGGGTGGCCAATCTTCCACAGATACGCAGTATTTT.

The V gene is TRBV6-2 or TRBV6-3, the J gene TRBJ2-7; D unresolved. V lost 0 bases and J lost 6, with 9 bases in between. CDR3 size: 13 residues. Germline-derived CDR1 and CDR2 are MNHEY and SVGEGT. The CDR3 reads CASSYSFGVEQYF. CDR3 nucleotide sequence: TGTGCCAGCAGTTACTCTTTTGGGGTCGAGCAGTACTTC.

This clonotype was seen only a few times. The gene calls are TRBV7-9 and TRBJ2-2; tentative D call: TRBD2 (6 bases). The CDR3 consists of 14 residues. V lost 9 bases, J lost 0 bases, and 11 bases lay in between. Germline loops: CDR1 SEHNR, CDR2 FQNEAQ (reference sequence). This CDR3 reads CASGGKTNTGELFF. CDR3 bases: TGTGCCAGTGGGGGGAAAACGAACACCGGGGAGCTGTTTTTT.

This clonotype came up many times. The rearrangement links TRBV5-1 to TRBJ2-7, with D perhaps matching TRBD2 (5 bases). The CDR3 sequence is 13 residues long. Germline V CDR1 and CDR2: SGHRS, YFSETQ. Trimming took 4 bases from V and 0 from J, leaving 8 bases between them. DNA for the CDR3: TGCGCCAGCAGCACGGGAACCTCCTACGAGCAGTACGTC. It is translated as CASSTGTSYEQYV.

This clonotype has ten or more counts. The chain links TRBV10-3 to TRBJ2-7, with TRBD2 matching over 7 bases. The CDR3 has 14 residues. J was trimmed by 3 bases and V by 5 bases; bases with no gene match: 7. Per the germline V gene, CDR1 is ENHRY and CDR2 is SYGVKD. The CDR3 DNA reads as TGTGCCATCAGTCCAACGGGGGGAGGCTACGAGCAGTACTTC. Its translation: CAISPTGGGYEQYF.

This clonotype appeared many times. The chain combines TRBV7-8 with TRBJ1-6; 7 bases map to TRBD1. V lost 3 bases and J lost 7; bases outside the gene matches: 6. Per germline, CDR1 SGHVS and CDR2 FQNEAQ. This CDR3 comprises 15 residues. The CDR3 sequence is CASSFVEGANSPLHF. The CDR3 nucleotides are TGTGCCAGCAGCTTTGTGGAGGGGGCGAATTCACCCCTCCACTTT. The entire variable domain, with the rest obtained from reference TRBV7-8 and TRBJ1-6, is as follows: GAGVSQSPRYKVAKRGQDVALRCDPISGHVSLFWYQQALGQGPEFLTYFQNEAQLDKSGLPSDRFFAERPEGSVSTLKIQRTQQEDSAVYLCASSFVEGANSPLHFGNGTRLTVT.

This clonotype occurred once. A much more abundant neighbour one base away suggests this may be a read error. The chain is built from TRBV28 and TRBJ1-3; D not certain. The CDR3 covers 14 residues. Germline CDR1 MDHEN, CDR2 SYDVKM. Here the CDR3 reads CAGSSLPSGNTIYF. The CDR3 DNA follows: TGTGCCGGCAGTTCCCTCCCATCTGGAAACACCATATATTTT.